The next 9 T cell receptor beta chains were all read from a single sample in a study of blood T cell repertoires in COVID-19. The method was immunoSEQ multiplex PCR; TCRdb's version includes in-frame clones alone and lacks a portion of them. The sample contains about 86,000 clones, 65% to 85% of which appear only once. Material: peripheral blood. The receptors originated from a woman aged 80 or older with active or convalescent COVID-19.

The chain joins TRBV15 to TRBJ1-3; 8 bases agree with TRBD1. CDR3 length: 15 amino acids. Germline V gene data show CDR1 as LNHNV and CDR2 as YYDKDF (reference sequence). Losses at the gene ends were 4 bases for V and 2 bases for J; bases not matched to a gene: 4. The CDR3 nucleotides are TGTGCCACCAGCACCCTACAGGGGGCTGGAAACACCATATATTTT. Translating gives CATSTLQGAGNTIYF. Full variable domain (remainder filled in from reference TRBV15 and TRBJ1-3): DAMVIQNPRYQVTQFGKPVTLSCSQTLNHNVMYWYQQKSSQAPKLLFHYYDKDFNNEADTPDNFQSRRPNTSFCFLDIRSPGLGDTAMYLCATSTLQGAGNTIYFGEGSWLTVV.

This chain uses TRBV11-2 with TRBJ2-3; a weak D match, TRBD1 (5 bases). Germline V lookup: CDR1 SGHAT, CDR2 FQNNGV. Trimming stripped 3 bases from V and 6 bases from J, with 7 bases between. This CDR3 comprises 12 residues. This CDR3 reads CASSFSGDTQYF. DNA of the CDR3: TGTGCCAGCAGCTTTTCAGGGGATACGCAGTATTTT.

This chain connects TRBV30 to TRBJ2-3; possible D gene TRBD1, 5 bases. The CDR3 length is 12 residues. CDR1 and CDR2 from the germline V gene are GTSNPN and SVGIG (reference sequence). Between the trimmed V and J ends, which lost 3 bases and 6 bases, there was a span of 10 bases. CDR3 region: CAWRPRQDTQYF. CDR3 coding DNA: TGTGCCTGGAGACCGAGACAGGATACGCAGTATTTT.

The V gene is TRBV5-1, the J gene TRBJ2-5; TRBD2 matches at 8 bases. CDR1 is SGHRS and CDR2 is YFSETQ in the germline V gene. The CDR3 is made up of 16 amino acids. The V gene end was trimmed by 0 bases and the J gene end by 4 bases; junction bases not matched to a gene: 8. The CDR3 region is CASSLVAGPGGETQYF. In DNA form, the CDR3 reads TGCGCCAGCAGCTTGGTAGCGGGGCCCGGTGGAGAGACCCAGTACTTC.

V gene TRBV27 combines with J gene TRBJ2-6, with D hard to call. The CDR3 loop spans 13 amino acids. Between the trimmed V and J ends, which lost 6 bases and 3 bases, there was a span of 6 bases. Germline V gene data show CDR1 as MNHEY and CDR2 as SMNVEV (reference sequence). The CDR3 spells CASRIYGANVLTF. In DNA form, the CDR3 reads TGTGCCAGCAGAATCTATGGGGCCAACGTCCTGACTTTC.

The rearrangement uses TRBV10-3 and TRBJ2-2; TRBD1 is a possible D gene (5 bases). Germline lookup yields CDR1 ENHRY and CDR2 SYGVKD. V was shortened by 4 bases and J by 1 base, with 10 bases between the two germline ends. This CDR3 has 15 residues. CDR3 sequence reads: CAISADSLNTGELFF. CDR3 nucleotides: TGTGCCATCAGTGCTGACAGCCTGAACACCGGGGAGCTGTTTTTT.

This clone was seen only a few times. The gene calls are TRBV2 and TRBJ1-5, with 10 bases aligning to TRBD1. V dropped 7 bases and J dropped 3; count of bases not matched to a gene: 6. The CDR3 loop spans 15 amino acids. Germline-derived CDR1 and CDR2 are SNHLY and FYNNEI. CDR3 residues: CASTGTGAANQPQHF. CDR3 coding DNA: TGTGCCAGCACCGGGACAGGGGCTGCCAATCAGCCCCAGCATTTT.

The rearrangement uses TRBV6-2 or TRBV6-3 and TRBJ2-1; TRBD2 agrees at 11 bases. From germline, CDR1 is MNHEY and CDR2 SVGEGT. The CDR3 sequence is 14 residues long. J was trimmed by 6 bases and V by 3 bases; bases with no gene match: 1. CDR3 loop: CASSYTSGGNEQFF. CDR3 DNA sequence: TGTGCCAGCAGTTATACTAGCGGGGGCAATGAGCAGTTCTTC.

The chain joins TRBV6-5 to TRBJ2-5; a weak D match, TRBD2 (5 bases). The ends were cut back, 4 bases at V and 7 bases at J, with 19 bases in the middle. The CDR3 has 15 amino acids. The germline CDR1 and CDR2 sequences are MNHEY and SVGAGI. The CDR3 is CASSSITAASGTQYF. CDR3 sequence (DNA): TGTGCCAGCAGTTCCATCACAGCCGCAAGCGGGACCCAGTACTTC.